This TCR beta chain was observed in a study of cytomegalovirus exposure and HLA in healthy donors. Study observations and caveats: Cytomegalovirus-associated TCR beta chains were listed, numbering 150 to 200. In a later analysis, TCR beta V- and J-gene trimming was associated with a missense DCLRE1C variant.

Comments on this clone: What it binds is not known.

60 Vbeta and 13 Jbeta primers were used in PCR. Method: immunoSEQ multiplex PCR; TCRdb's copy keeps in-frame clones and lacks some. The sample has 200,000 or so clones, 84% seen once. The CDR3 consists of 14 residues. The germline CDR1 and CDR2 sequences are GTSNPN and SVGIG (reference sequence). The V end was cut by 0 bases, the J end by 6 bases, with 15 bases between. Source material: PBMCs. The rearrangement uses TRBV30 and TRBJ2-7; no clear D gene. The sequence derives from a boy aged 10-17 years in good health and CMV-seronegative. This CDR3 reads CAWSVLGPTAEQYF. The CDR3 DNA follows: TGTGCCTGGAGTGTATTGGGCCCAACCGCCGAGCAGTACTTC.